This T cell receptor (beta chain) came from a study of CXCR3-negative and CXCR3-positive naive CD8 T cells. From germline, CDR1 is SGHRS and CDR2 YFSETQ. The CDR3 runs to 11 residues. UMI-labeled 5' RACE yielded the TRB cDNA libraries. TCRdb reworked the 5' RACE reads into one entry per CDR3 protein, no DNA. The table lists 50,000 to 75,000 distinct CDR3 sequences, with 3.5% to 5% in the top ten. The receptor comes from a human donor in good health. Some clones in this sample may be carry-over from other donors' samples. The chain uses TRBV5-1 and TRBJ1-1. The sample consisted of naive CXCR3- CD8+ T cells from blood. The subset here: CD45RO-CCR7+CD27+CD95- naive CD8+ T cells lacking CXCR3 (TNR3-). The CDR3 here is CASTGSTEAFF.